Listed below are T cell receptor beta chains from one sample, sequenced in a study of T cells expressing NK-cell markers. TCRdb re-analyzed the 5' RACE reads; it lists each CDR3 protein once, without DNA. The sample has about 160,000 distinct CDR3 sequences, and its top ten clones hold roughly 18%. Specimen: blood T cells: a sorted CD56 or NKG2C T cell subset, CD4+ or CD8+ T cells, or bulk PBMC T cells (not recorded which). Receptors were obtained from a woman aged 18 to 75 in good health. CDR3s include the opening cysteine and the closing phenylalanine or tryptophan. Some rows mark clone size as missing; the rest say once, few, many or name a class of expanded clone.

v_call,cdr3_length,clone_size,j_call,cdr3_aa
TRBV5-1,15,NA,TRBJ2-1,CASSLGQNPSNEQFF
TRBV3-1,19,NA,TRBJ2-1,CASSQAGTSGGPFKYEQFF
TRBV5-1,15,NA,TRBJ2-7,CASSFLTGPNYEQYF
TRBV5-1,14,NA,TRBJ2-3,CASSLDGAGNTQYF
TRBV3-1,12,NA,TRBJ1-1,CASGGGLVEAFF
TRBV4-2,17,NA,TRBJ2-1,CASSQEATRGPGNEQFF
TRBV5-1,13,NA,TRBJ2-7,CASSATRDYEQYF
TRBV5-1,14,NA,TRBJ2-3,CASSSLGLAGDQYF
TRBV4-1,15,NA,TRBJ2-5,CASSSGGAYQETQYF
TRBV14,17,NA,TRBJ1-3,CASSQLGRTYSGNTIYF
TRBV20-1,14,NA,TRBJ2-7,CSARVAGGPDEQYF
TRBV2,12,NA,TRBJ1-5,CASSRDIQPQHF
TRBV7-2,14,medium-sized,TRBJ2-7,CASSMTGYFYEQYF
TRBV11-2,14,NA,TRBJ2-5,CASSSFSGEKTQYF
TRBV5-6,13,NA,TRBJ1-2,CASSPRQAWGYTF
TRBV5-1,14,NA,TRBJ2-5,CASSRRAGQETQYF
TRBV5-1,16,NA,TRBJ2-3,CASSLRSGGGTDTQYF
TRBV6-1,15,NA,TRBJ2-1,CASSRGTTVRGEQFF